The T cell receptor beta chain described here comes from a study of response to subunit inactivated influenza vaccine. Study conclusions and caveats: Few new T cells, the authors suggested, are recruited by each seasonal influenza vaccination.

MiXCR, run by TCRdb on the RT-PCR reads, gives a single entry per CDR3 protein. The repertoire holds about 700,000 distinct CDR3 sequences, with approximately 14% as singletons. As to this clonotype: Antigen: not known.

This CDR3 has 17 amino acids. Losses at the gene ends were 5 bases for V and 4 bases for J; bases not matched to a gene: 14. The germline CDR1 and CDR2 sequences are SGHAT and FQNNGV. Sample: PBMCs from blood, taken 14 to 15 days before vaccination. This sequence was found in a man aged 50-59 years who received an inactivated influenza vaccine. The chain couples TRBV11-2 to TRBJ2-7; TRBD1 aligns across 10 bases. In nucleotides, the CDR3 is TGTGCCAGCAGCCACCTGGTGGGGACAGGGGAAGTATACGAGCAGTACTTC. Encoded protein: CASSHLVGTGEVYEQYF.